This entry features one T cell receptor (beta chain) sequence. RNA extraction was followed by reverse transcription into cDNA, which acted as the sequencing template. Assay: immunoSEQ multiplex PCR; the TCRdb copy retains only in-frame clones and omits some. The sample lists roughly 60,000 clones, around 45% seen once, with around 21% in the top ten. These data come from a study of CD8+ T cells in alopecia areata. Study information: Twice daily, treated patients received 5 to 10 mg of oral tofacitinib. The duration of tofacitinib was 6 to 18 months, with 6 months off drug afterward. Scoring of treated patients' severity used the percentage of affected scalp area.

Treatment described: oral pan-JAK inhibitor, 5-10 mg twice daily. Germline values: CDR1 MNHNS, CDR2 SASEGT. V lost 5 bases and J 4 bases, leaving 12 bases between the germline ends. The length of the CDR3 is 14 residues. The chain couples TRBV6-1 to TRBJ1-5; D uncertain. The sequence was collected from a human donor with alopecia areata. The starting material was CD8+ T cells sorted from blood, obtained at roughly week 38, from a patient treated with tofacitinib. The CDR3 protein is CASSSLTLNQPQHF. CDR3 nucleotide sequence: TGTGCCAGCAGTTCCCTCACCTTAAATCAGCCCCAGCATTTT.